Presented here are 7 T cell receptor beta chains from one specimen sequenced in a study of T cell changes during pregnancy in multiple sclerosis. The repertoire was sequenced with immunoSEQ multiplex PCR; TCRdb's copy has only in-frame clones and lacks some. The sample lists about 34,000 clones; roughly 88% were seen once. Sequenced material: CD8+ T cells from peripheral blood mononuclear cells, taken after pregnancy. These TCRs come from a female donor with multiple sclerosis, enrolled in a pregnancy study.

Remarks on this clone: Germline and junction disagree at one end, which may indicate a read error. The V call is TRBV7-8, the J call TRBJ1-1; D may be TRBD1 (5 bases). The length of the CDR3 is 15 residues. Germline V gene data show CDR1 as SGHVS and CDR2 as FQNEAQ. CDR3 coding DNA: TGTGCCAGCAGCCCACTAACAGGTGGAGGGCCTGAAGGTTTCTTT. Translating gives CASSPLTGGGPEGFF. The whole variable domain, remainder taken from reference TRBV7-8 and TRBJ1-1, is GAGVSQSPRYKVAKRGQDVALRCDPISGHVSLFWYQQALGQGPEFLTYFQNEAQLDKSGLPSDRFFAERPEGSVSTLKIQRTQQEDSAVYLCASSPLTGGGPEGFFGQGTRLTVV.

V and J are TRBV9 and TRBJ2-6, with 8 bases fitting TRBD1. Germline-derived CDR1 and CDR2 are SGDLS and YYNGEE. The CDR3 consists of 17 residues. V was clipped by 4 bases and J by 0 bases; unmatched bases: 6. CDR3: CASSLRQGHSGANVLTF. In DNA, the CDR3 is TGTGCCAGCAGCCTAAGACAGGGGCACTCTGGGGCCAACGTCCTGACTTTC.

V is TRBV5-3 and J is TRBJ2-3; D gene uncertain. TRBV5-3 is annotated as an ORF whose role is uncertain. Trimming took 0 bases from V and 6 from J, leaving 2 bases between them. This CDR3 spans 11 amino acids. DNA of the CDR3: TGTGCCAGAAGCTTGGCGGATACGCAGTATTTT. Protein sequence: CARSLADTQYF.

V usage is TRBV25-1 and J usage is TRBJ2-2; 8 nucleotides match TRBD1. Per the germline V gene, CDR1 is MGHDK and CDR2 is SYGVNS. After removal of 6 bases from V and 3 bases from J, the junction contained 3 bases not matched to a gene. The CDR3 is made up of 14 amino acids. The CDR3: CASRGTGDTGELFF. In DNA form, the CDR3 reads TGTGCCAGCAGAGGGACAGGAGACACCGGGGAGCTGTTTTTT.

There are a few counts of this clone. The chain combines TRBV7-2 with TRBJ2-7; TRBD2 might be the D (6 bases). V was clipped by 8 bases and J by 0 bases, with 14 bases between them. The CDR3 runs 14 residues. The germline V gene encodes CDR1 SGHTA and CDR2 FQGNSA. The CDR3 sequence is CASSGEQSSYEQYF. CDR3 in DNA: TGTGCCAGCTCGGGGGAGCAGAGCTCCTACGAGCAGTACTTC. Full variable domain (outside the CDR3, taken from reference TRBV7-2 and TRBJ2-7): GAGVSQSPSNKVTEKGKDVELRCDPISGHTALYWYRQSLGQGLEFLIYFQGNSAPDKSGLPSDRFSAERTGGSVSTLTIQRTQQEDSAVYLCASSGEQSSYEQYFGPGTRLTVT.

The V gene is TRBV16, the J gene TRBJ2-1; 13 nucleotides align to TRBD2. Germline values: CDR1 KGHSY, CDR2 FQNENV. V was pared by 3 bases and J by 2 bases, with 4 bases of the junction left unmatched. This CDR3 has 17 amino acids. The CDR3 sequence is CASSHPGTSGAYNEQFF. The DNA for the CDR3 is TGTGCCAGCAGCCACCCCGGGACTAGCGGGGCCTACAATGAGCAGTTCTTC. Combining the CDR3 with reference TRBV16 and TRBJ2-1 gives the whole variable domain GEEVAQTPKHLVRGEGQKAKLYCAPIKGHSYVFWYQQVLKNEFKFLISFQNENVFDETGMPKERFSAKCLPNSPCSLEIQATKLEDSAVYFCASSHPGTSGAYNEQFFGPGTRLTVL.

The chain joins TRBV15 to TRBJ2-5; 7 bases are a match to TRBD2. Trimming took 1 base from V and 1 from J; bases not matched to a gene: 6. The germline V gene encodes CDR1 LNHNV and CDR2 YYDKDF (reference sequence). This CDR3 contains 16 residues. The CDR3 spells CATSRVRGVPQETQYF. DNA for the CDR3: TGTGCCACCAGCAGAGTACGGGGGGTTCCCCAAGAGACCCAGTACTTC.